This is a list of T cell receptor beta chains from one sample in a study of blood T cells in healthy people across ages. One entry per CDR3 protein, called by TCRdb with MiXCR from the 5' RACE reads. The sample records approximately 1,100,000 distinct CDR3 sequences, around 45% being singletons. The sequencing input was blood. Receptors originate from a woman aged 55-70 years in good health. The CDR3 runs from the conserved cysteine through the conserved F or W. A D gene is named only where the DNA matches it firmly. Only some rows state a clone size, as once, few, many or a class for expanded clones.

J gene,clone size,V gene,D gene,CDR3 protein,CDR3 DNA
TRBJ1-5,-,TRBV12-3/TRBV12-4,-,CASSLVATGGGGPQHF,TGTGCCAGCAGTTTAGTCGCGACAGGCGGTGGGGGGCCCCAGCATTTT
TRBJ2-5,once,TRBV20-1,-,CSATNWVRVQETQYF,TGCAGTGCTACAAATTGGGTCCGGGTACAAGAGACCCAGTACTTC
TRBJ1-1,-,TRBV6-5,TRBD1,CASSLDPPGTANTEAFF,TGTGCCAGCAGTTTGGATCCTCCCGGGACAGCCAACACTGAAGCTTTCTTT
TRBJ2-3,few,TRBV6-5,-,CASSYSSGRTDTQYF,TGTGCCAGCAGTTACTCGTCGGGACGCACAGATACGCAGTATTTT
TRBJ2-5,-,TRBV20-1,-,CSATGQLQETQYF,TGCAGTGCTACCGGACAGCTCCAAGAGACCCAGTACTTC
TRBJ1-6,-,TRBV6-8,-,CVPHGVLISPLHF,TGTGTACCCCACGGTGTTCTAATTTCACCCCTCCACTTT
TRBJ1-4,-,TRBV10-3,-,CAISDEGKTANEKLFF,TGTGCCATCAGTGATGAGGGGAAGACAGCTAATGAAAAACTGTTTTTT
TRBJ2-3,few,TRBV6-5,-,CASRTRAIPPTDTQYF,TGTGCCTCCCGGACCCGGGCCATACCACCCACAGATACGCAGTATTTT
TRBJ1-2,-,TRBV28,-,CASLSLIGGYTF,TGTGCCAGCCTTTCTTTAATCGGCGGCTACACCTTC
TRBJ2-5,-,TRBV10-2,-,CASSERDRILAGEQYF,TGCGCCAGCAGTGAACGAGACAGGATATTGGCCGGGGAGCAGTACTTC
TRBJ2-1,once,TRBV7-8,TRBD2,CASSRGREGSYNEQFF,TGTGCCAGCAGCCGGGGCAGGGAGGGCTCCTACAATGAGCAGTTCTTC
TRBJ1-6,-,TRBV6-5,-,CASSHTRDNSPLHF,TGTGCCAGCAGTCACACCCGTGATAATTCACCCCTCCACTTT
TRBJ2-1,few,TRBV6-6,TRBD2,CASRTRLAGGRNEQFF,TGTGCCAGCAGAACCCGACTAGCGGGAGGTCGGAATGAGCAGTTCTTC